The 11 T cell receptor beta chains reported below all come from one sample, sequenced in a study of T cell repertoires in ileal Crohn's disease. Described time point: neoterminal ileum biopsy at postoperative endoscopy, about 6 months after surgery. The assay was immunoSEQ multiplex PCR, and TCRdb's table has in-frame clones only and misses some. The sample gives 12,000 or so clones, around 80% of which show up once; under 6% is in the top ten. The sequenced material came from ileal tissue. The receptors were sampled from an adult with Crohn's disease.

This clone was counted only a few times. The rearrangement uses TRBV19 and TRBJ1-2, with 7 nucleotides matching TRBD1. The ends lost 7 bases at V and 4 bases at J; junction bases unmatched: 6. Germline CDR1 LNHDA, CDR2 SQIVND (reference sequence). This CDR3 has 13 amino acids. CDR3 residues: CASTPTGTYGYTF. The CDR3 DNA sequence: TGTGCCAGTACCCCGACAGGGACCTATGGCTACACCTTC.

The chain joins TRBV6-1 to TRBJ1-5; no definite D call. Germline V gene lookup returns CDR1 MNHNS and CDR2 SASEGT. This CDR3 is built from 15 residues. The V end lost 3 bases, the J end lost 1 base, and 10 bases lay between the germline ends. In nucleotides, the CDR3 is TGTGCCAGCAGTGAGTATAAGAGGAGCAATCAGCCCCAGCATTTT. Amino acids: CASSEYKRSNQPQHF.

In DNA form, the CDR3 reads TGCGCGAGGGGGGACAGGGGAAAGGAGCCCCAGCATTTT. It yields the protein CARGDRGKEPQHF. The V and J genes are TRBV10-2 and TRBJ1-5; TRBD1 aligns across 10 bases. This CDR3 is built from 13 residues. Germline lookup yields CDR1 WSHSY and CDR2 SAAADI.

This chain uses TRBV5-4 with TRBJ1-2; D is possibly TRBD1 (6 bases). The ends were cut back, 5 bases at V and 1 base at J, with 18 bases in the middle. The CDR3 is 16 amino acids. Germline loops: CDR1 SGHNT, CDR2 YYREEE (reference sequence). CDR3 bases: TGTGCCAGCAGTTCCGGGGGGGCCCGGATTAACTATGGCTACACCTTC. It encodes CASSSGGARINYGYTF.

Here the CDR3 reads CASSLGRGDDQPQHF. The CDR3 DNA reads TGTGCCAGCAGCTTAGGGAGGGGGGACGATCAGCCCCAGCATTTT. V is TRBV5-8 and J is TRBJ1-5; a weak D match, TRBD1 (6 bases). Germline-derived CDR1 and CDR2 are SGHTS and YDEGEE. The CDR3 runs to 15 residues. Between the trimmed V and J ends, which lost 2 bases and 5 bases, there was a span of 14 bases.

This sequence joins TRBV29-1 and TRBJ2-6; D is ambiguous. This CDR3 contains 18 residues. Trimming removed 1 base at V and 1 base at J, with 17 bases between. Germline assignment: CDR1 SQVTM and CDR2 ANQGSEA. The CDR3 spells CSVEGPRRHESGANVLTF. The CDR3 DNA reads TGCAGCGTTGAAGGCCCCAGACGACACGAATCTGGGGCCAACGTCCTGACTTTC. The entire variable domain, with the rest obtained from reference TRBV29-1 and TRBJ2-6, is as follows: SAVISQKPSRDICQRGTSLTIQCQVDSQVTMMFWYRQQPGQSLTLIATANQGSEATYESGFVIDKFPISRPNLTFSTLTVSNMSPEDSSIYLCSVEGPRRHESGANVLTFGAGSRLTVL.

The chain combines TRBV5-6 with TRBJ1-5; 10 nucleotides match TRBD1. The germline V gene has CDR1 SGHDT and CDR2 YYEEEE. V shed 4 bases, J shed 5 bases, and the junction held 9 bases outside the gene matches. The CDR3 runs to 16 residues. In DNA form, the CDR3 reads TGTGCCAGCAGCGGTGACAGGGGGCGCGACGATCAGCCCCAGCATTTT. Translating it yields CASSGDRGRDDQPQHF.

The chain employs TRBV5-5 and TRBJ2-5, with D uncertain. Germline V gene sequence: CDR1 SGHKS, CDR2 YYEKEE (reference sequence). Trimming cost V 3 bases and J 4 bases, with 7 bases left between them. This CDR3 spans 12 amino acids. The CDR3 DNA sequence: TGTGCCAGCAGCTCTAGTCTAGAGACCCAGTACTTC. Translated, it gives CASSSSLETQYF.

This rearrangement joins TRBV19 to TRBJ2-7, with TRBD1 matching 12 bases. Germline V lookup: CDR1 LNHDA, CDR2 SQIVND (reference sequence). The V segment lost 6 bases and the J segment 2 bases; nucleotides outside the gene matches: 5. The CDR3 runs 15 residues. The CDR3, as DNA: TGTGCCAGTAGGGAGGGACAGGGGGCCACCTACGAGCAGTACTTC. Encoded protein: CASREGQGATYEQYF.

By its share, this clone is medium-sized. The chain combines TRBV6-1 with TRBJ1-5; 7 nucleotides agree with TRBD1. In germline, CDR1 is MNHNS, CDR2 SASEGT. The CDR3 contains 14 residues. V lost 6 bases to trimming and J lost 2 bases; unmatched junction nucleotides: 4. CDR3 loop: CASRDGQGNQPQHF. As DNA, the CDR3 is TGTGCCAGCAGGGACGGACAGGGCAATCAGCCCCAGCATTTT.

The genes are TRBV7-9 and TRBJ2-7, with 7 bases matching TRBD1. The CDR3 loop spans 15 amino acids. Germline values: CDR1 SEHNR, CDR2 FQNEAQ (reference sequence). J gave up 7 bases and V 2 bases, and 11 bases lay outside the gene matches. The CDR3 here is CASSLPGQKSIEQYF. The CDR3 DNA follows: TGTGCCAGCAGCTTACCGGGACAGAAATCTATAGAGCAGTACTTC.